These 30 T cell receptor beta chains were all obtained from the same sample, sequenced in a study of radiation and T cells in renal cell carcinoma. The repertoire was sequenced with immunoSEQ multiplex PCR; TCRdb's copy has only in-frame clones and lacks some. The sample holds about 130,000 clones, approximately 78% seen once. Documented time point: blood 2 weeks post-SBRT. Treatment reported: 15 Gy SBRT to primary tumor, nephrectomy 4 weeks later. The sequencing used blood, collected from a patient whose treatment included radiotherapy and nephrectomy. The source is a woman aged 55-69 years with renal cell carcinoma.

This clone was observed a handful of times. The CDR3 nucleotides read TGTGCCAGCAGGCGTGGGACTAGCGGGAGGAGATTGGGTGAGACCCAGTACTTC. It translates to CASRRGTSGRRLGETQYF. The chain is built from TRBV2 and TRBJ2-5, with 15 bases that match TRBD2. Unmatched junction bases numbered 13, after V lost 6 bases and J lost 5 bases. Germline CDR1 and CDR2: SNHLY and FYNNEI. This CDR3 has 18 residues.

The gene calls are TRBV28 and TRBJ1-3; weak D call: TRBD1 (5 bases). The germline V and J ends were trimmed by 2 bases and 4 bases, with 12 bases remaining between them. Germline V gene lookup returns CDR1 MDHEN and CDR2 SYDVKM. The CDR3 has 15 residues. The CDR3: CASSLRRDGGNTIYF. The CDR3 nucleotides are TGTGCCAGCAGTTTACGGCGGGACGGAGGAAACACCATATATTTT.

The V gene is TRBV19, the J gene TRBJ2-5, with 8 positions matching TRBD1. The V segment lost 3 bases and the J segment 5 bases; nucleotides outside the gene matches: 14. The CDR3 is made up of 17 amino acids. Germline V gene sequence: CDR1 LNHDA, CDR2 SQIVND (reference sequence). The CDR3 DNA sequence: TGTGCCAGTAGTATCCCAAGGCCGGGACAGGTAATCGAGACCCAGTACTTC. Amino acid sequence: CASSIPRPGQVIETQYF.

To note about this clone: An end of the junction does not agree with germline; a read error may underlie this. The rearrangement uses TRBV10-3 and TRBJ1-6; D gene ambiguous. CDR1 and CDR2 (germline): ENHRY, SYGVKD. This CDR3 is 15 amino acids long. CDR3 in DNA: TGTGCCAGCAGTGAACGGGCGATGAGGAATTCACCCCTCCACTTT. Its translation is CASSERAMRNSPLHF.

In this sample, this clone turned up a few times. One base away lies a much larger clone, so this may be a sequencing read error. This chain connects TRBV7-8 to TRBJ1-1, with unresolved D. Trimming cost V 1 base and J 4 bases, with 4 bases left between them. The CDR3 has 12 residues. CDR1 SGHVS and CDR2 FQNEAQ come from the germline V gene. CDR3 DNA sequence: TGTGCCAGCAGCTTAGTCGCCACTGAAGCTTTCTTT. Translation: CASSLVATEAFF.

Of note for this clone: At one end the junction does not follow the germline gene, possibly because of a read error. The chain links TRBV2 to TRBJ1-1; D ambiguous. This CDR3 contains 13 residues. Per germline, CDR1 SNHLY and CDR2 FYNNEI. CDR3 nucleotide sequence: TGTGCCGGCAGCCTTAATTGGAACACTGAAGCTTTCTTT. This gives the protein CAGSLNWNTEAFF.

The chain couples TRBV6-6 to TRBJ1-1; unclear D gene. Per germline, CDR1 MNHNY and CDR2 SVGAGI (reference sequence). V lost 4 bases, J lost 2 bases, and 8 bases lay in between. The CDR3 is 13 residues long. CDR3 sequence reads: CASSFTRNTEAFF. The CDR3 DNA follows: TGTGCCAGCAGTTTTACCAGAAACACTGAAGCTTTCTTT.

CDR3 coding DNA: TGTGCCAGCAGTTTACCGGGACAGCTTGAAGCTTTCTTT. It yields the protein CASSLPGQLEAFF. This rearrangement joins TRBV6-6 to TRBJ1-1; 7 bases align to TRBD1. Germline V CDR1 and CDR2: MNHNY, SVGAGI (reference sequence). The CDR3 is made up of 13 amino acids. Germline trimming cut 4 bases from V and 7 bases from J; bases unmatched to any gene: 6.

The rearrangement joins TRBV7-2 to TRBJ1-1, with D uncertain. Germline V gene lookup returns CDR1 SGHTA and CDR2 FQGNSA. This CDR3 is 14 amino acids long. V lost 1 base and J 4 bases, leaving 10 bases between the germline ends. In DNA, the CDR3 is TGTGCCAGCAGCTTAGGTCCGGGCGGCACTGAAGCTTTCTTT. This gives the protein CASSLGPGGTEAFF.

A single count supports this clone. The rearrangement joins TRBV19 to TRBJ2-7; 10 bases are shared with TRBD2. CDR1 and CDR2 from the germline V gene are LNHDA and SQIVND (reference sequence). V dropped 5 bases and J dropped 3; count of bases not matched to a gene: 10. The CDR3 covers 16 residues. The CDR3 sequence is CASSAEPSGRVYEQYF. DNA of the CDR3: TGTGCCAGTAGTGCAGAACCTAGCGGGAGAGTCTACGAGCAGTACTTC.

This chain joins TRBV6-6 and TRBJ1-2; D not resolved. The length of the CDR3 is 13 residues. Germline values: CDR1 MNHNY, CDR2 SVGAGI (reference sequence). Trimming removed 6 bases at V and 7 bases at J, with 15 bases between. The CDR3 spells CASSIDGTRGYTF. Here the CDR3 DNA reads TGTGCCAGCAGCATCGACGGCACTCGTGGCTACACCTTC.

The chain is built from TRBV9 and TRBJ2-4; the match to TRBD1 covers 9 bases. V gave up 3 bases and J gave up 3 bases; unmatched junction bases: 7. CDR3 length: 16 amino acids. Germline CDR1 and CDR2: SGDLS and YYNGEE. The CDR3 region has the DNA TGTGCCAGCAGCGACGGGACAGGGAACGGCAAAAACATTCAGTACTTC. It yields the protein CASSDGTGNGKNIQYF.

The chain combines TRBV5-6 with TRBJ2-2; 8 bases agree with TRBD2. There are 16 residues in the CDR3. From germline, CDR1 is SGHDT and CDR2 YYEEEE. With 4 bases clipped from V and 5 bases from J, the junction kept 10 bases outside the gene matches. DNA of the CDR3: TGTGCCAGCAGCCCGGGACTAGGGATCCAAACCGGGGAGCTGTTTTTT. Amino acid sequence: CASSPGLGIQTGELFF.

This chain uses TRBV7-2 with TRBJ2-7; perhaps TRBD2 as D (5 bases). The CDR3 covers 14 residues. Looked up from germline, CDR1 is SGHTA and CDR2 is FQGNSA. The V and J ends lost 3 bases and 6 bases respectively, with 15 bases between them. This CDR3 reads CASSFNRGFAEQYF. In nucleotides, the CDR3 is TGTGCCAGCAGCTTTAATAGAGGGTTTGCCGAGCAGTACTTC.

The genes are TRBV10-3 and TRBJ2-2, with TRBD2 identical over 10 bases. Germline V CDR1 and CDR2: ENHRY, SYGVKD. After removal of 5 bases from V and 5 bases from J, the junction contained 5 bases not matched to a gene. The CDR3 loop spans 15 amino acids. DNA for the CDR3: TGTGCCATCAGTCCACTAGCGGGACGGACCGGGGAGCTGTTTTTT. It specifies CAISPLAGRTGELFF.

CDR3 amino acids: CASSPQGRQGNNQPQHF. DNA for the CDR3: TGTGCCAGCAGTCCACAGGGGCGGCAAGGGAATAACCAGCCCCAGCATTTT. The rearrangement joins TRBV27 to TRBJ1-5; 7 bases map to TRBD1. The CDR3 is 17 amino acids. The V segment lost 5 bases and the J segment 7 bases; nucleotides outside the gene matches: 17. Germline CDR1 MNHEY, CDR2 SMNVEV (reference sequence).

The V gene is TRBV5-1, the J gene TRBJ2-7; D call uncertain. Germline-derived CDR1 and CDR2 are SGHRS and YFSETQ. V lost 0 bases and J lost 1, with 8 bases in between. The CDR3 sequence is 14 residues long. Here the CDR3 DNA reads TGCGCCAGCAGCTTGGAGTGGGGTTCCTACGAGCAGTACTTC. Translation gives CASSLEWGSYEQYF.

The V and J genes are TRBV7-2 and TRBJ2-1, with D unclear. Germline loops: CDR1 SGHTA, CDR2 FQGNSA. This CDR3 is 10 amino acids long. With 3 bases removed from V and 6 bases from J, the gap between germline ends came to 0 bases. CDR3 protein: CASSFNEQFF. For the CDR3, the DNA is TGTGCCAGCAGCTTCAATGAGCAGTTCTTC.

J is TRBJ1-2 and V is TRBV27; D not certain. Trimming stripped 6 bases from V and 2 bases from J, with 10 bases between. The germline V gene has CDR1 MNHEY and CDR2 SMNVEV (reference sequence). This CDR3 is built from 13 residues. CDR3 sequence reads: CASSPTVNYGYTF. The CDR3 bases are TGTGCCAGCAGCCCGACCGTGAACTATGGCTACACCTTC.

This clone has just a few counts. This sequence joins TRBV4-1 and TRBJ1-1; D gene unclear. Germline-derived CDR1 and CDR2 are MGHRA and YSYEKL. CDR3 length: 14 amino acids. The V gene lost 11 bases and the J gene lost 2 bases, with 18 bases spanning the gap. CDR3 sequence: CASGNSLSNTEAFF. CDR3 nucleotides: TGCGCCTCTGGGAATAGCCTGAGTAACACTGAAGCTTTCTTT.

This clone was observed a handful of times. The CDR3 region has the DNA TGTGCCACCCAGGGGGCGCAGTCGTACGAGCAGTACTTC. Its translation is CATQGAQSYEQYF. The chain combines TRBV25-1 with TRBJ2-7; TRBD1 agrees at 8 bases. CDR1 MGHDK and CDR2 SYGVNS come from the germline V gene. Trimming at V came to 10 bases and at J to 4 bases, leaving 9 bases not matched to a gene. This CDR3 is built from 13 residues.

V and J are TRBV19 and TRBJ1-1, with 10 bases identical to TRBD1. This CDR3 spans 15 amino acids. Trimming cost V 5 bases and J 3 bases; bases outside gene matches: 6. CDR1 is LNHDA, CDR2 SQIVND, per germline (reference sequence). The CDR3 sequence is CASSPRDRGDTEAFF. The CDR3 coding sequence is TGTGCCAGTAGTCCCCGGGACAGGGGCGACACTGAAGCTTTCTTT.

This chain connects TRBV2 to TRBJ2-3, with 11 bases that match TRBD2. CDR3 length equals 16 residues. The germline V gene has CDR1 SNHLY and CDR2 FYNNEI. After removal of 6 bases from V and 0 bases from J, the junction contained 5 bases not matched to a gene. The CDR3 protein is CASRGLAGPSTDTQYF. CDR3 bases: TGTGCCAGCAGAGGACTAGCGGGCCCTAGCACAGATACGCAGTATTTT.

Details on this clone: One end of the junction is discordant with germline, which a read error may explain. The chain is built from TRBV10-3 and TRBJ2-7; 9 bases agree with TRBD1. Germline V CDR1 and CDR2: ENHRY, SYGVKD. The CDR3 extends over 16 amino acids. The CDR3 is CASSSQRGTGSYEQYF. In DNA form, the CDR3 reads TGTGCCAGCAGTTCCCAGAGGGGGACAGGGTCTTACGAGCAGTACTTC.

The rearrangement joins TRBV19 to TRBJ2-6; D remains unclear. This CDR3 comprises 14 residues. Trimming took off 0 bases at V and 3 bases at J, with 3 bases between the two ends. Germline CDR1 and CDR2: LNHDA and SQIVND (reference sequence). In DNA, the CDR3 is TGTGCCAGTAGTATAGAACTTGGGGCCAACGTCCTGACTTTC. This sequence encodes CASSIELGANVLTF. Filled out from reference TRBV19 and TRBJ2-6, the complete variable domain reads DGGITQSPKYLFRKEGQNVTLSCEQNLNHDAMYWYRQDPGQGLRLIYYSQIVNDFQKGDIAEGYSVSREKKESFPLTVTSAQKNPTAFYLCASSIELGANVLTFGAGSRLTVL.

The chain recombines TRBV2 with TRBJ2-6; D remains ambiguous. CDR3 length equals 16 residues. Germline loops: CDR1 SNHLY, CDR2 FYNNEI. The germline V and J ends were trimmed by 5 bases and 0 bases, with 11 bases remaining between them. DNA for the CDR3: TGTGCCAGCAGTTTGACATGGGGCTCTGGGGCCAACGTCCTGACTTTC. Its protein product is CASSLTWGSGANVLTF.

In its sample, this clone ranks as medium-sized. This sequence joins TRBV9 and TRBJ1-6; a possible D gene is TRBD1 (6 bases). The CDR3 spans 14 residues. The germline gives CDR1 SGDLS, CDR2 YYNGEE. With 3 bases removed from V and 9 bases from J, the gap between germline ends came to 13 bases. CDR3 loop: CASSGGHESSPLHF. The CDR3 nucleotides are TGTGCCAGCAGCGGGGGACATGAAAGTTCACCCCTCCACTTT.

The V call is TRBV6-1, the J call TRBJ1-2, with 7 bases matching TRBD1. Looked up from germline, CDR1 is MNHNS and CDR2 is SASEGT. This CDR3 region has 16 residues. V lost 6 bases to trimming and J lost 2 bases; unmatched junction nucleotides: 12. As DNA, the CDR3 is TGTGCCAGCAGAGAATATTCAGGGGGGAGGAACTATGGCTACACCTTC. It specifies CASREYSGGRNYGYTF.

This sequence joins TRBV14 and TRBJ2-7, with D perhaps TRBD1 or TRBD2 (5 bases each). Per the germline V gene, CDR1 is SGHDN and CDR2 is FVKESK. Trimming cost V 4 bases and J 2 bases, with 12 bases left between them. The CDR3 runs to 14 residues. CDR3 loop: CASSPPGRTYEQYF. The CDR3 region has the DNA TGTGCCAGCAGCCCACCGGGACGGACCTACGAGCAGTACTTC.

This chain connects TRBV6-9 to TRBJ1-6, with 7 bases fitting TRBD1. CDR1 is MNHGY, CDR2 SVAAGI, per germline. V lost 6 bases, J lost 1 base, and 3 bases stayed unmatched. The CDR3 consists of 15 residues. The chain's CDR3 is CASRVRGSYNSPLHF. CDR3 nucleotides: TGTGCCAGCAGAGTCAGGGGGTCCTATAATTCACCCCTCCACTTT.